This is a list of T cell receptor beta chains from one sample in a study of T cell changes during pregnancy in multiple sclerosis. Assay: immunoSEQ multiplex PCR; the TCRdb copy retains only in-frame clones and omits some. The sample has some 85,000 clones, roughly 93% seen once. Here the sequenced sample was peripheral blood, taken in the third trimester of pregnancy. These receptors were taken from a female donor with multiple sclerosis, enrolled in a pregnancy study. Each CDR3 is given with its conserved first and last residue. A D gene is named only where the DNA matches it firmly. Rows give clone size only sometimes, using once, few, many, or a class for an expanded clone.

j_call d_call v_call clone_size cdr3_aa cdr3_nt
TRBJ2-1 TRBD2 TRBV30 - CAWSTSGYNEQFF TGTGCCTGGAGTACTAGCGGCTACAATGAGCAGTTCTTC
TRBJ2-3 TRBD2 TRBV9 - CASSVLNLLAGGKDTQYF TGTGCCAGCAGCGTCCTGAACCTCCTAGCGGGAGGGAAGGATACGCAGTATTTT
TRBJ2-7 TRBD2 TRBV4-3 - CASSQGLAGPYEQYF TGCGCCAGCAGCCAGGGGCTAGCGGGACCCTACGAGCAGTACTTC
TRBJ2-7 TRBD2 TRBV5-5 - CASSSQGGPYEQYF TGTGCCAGCAGCTCTCAGGGAGGGCCCTACGAGCAGTACTTC
TRBJ2-1 - TRBV7-2 - CASSLSRVENEQFF TGTGCCAGCAGCTTATCCAGGGTGGAGAATGAGCAGTTCTTC
TRBJ2-1 TRBD2 TRBV6-4 - CASSEGLAGDNEQFF TGTGCCAGCAGTGAGGGACTAGCGGGAGACAATGAGCAGTTCTTC
TRBJ2-1 TRBD2 TRBV9 - CASSASGGPYNEQFF TGTGCCAGCAGCGCTAGCGGGGGACCCTACAATGAGCAGTTCTTC
TRBJ2-2 TRBD2 TRBV5-8 - CASRRGLAGANTGELFF TGTGCCAGCAGACGGGGACTAGCGGGAGCGAACACCGGGGAGCTGTTTTTT
TRBJ2-1 - TRBV4-2 - CASSQGEDGYNEQFF TGTGCCAGCAGCCAAGGCGAGGATGGATACAATGAGCAGTTCTTC
TRBJ2-3 - TRBV7-2 once CASSLDPGGGPNTDTQYF TGTGCCAGCAGCTTAGACCCTGGTGGCGGCCCGAACACAGATACGCAGTATTTT
TRBJ2-2 TRBD2 TRBV16 - CASSQSPSGRAGTGELFF TGTGCCAGCAGCCAATCACCTAGCGGGAGGGCCGGCACCGGGGAGCTGTTTTTT
TRBJ2-5 TRBD2 TRBV4-1 - CASSQDTGLAGGQETQYF TGCGCCAGCAGCCAAGATACGGGACTAGCGGGAGGACAAGAGACCCAGTACTTC
TRBJ2-7 TRBD2 TRBV19 - CASKDSGETYEQYF TGTGCCAGTAAAGATAGCGGGGAGACCTACGAGCAGTACTTC
TRBJ2-3 TRBD2 TRBV13 - CASRAPSGRANTDTQYF TGTGCCAGCAGGGCCCCTAGCGGGAGGGCTAACACAGATACGCAGTATTTT
TRBJ2-1 TRBD2 TRBV30 - CAWSVGSGRYNEQFF TGTGCCTGGAGTGTAGGCAGCGGGAGGTACAATGAGCAGTTCTTC
TRBJ1-1 - TRBV6-1 - CATAAGRSYEAFF TGTGCCACCGCGGCGGGCAGGTCATATGAAGCTTTCTTT
TRBJ2-1 TRBD2 TRBV28 - CASRLAAKASEQFF TGTGCCAGCCGACTAGCGGCCAAGGCTAGTGAGCAGTTCTTC
TRBJ2-3 - TRBV5-1 - CASSLDQNTDTQYF TGCGCCAGCAGCTTGGACCAGAACACAGATACGCAGTATTTT
TRBJ2-7 TRBD2 TRBV5-1 - CASSGTSVDFPYEQYF TGCGCCAGCAGCGGTACTAGCGTGGACTTCCCCTACGAGCAGTACTTC
TRBJ2-7 - TRBV5-1 - CASSIGSSYEQYF TGCGCCAGCAGCATCGGGAGCTCCTACGAGCAGTACTTC
TRBJ2-1 TRBD2 TRBV2 - CASMGGLGQGEQFF TGTGCCAGCATGGGAGGGTTAGGGCAGGGCGAGCAGTTCTTC
TRBJ2-7 - TRBV13 once CASSQGRSEQYF TGTGCCAGCAGTCAGGGTAGGAGCGAGCAGTACTTC
TRBJ2-1 TRBD1 TRBV5-1 - CASSLADRILDNEQFF TGCGCCAGCAGCTTGGCGGACAGGATTTTAGACAATGAGCAGTTCTTC
TRBJ2-7 TRBD1 TRBV7-2 - CASSSPGQGSSLGYEQYF TGTGCCAGCAGCTCTCCGGGACAGGGGTCTTCTCTGGGCTACGAGCAGTACTTC
TRBJ2-1 TRBD2 TRBV19 - CASSIVSGGPGNEQFF TGTGCCAGTAGTATAGTATCGGGAGGGCCCGGAAATGAGCAGTTCTTC